Following are 26 T cell receptor beta chains from one sample sequenced in a study of CD8+ T cells in alopecia areata. cDNA prepared by RNA extraction and subsequent reverse transcription served as the template for sequencing. TCRdb's copy holds only in-frame clones and misses some; the assay was immunoSEQ multiplex PCR. The table shows some 130,000 clones, with roughly three fifths occurring only once. The source material was CD4+ T cells sorted from blood, sampled at week 0. The receptors were sampled from a human donor with alopecia areata.

V and J are TRBV14 and TRBJ1-6; 7 bases are shared with TRBD1. Germline trimming cut 5 bases from V and 6 bases from J; bases unmatched to any gene: 10. The germline gives CDR1 SGHDN, CDR2 FVKESK. The CDR3 sequence is 16 residues long. CDR3 sequence: CASSSRGQAINSPLHF. CDR3 DNA sequence: TGTGCCAGCAGCTCAAGGGGGCAGGCCATTAATTCACCCCTCCACTTT. Supplemented by reference TRBV14 and TRBJ1-6, the full variable domain reads EAGVTQFPSHSVIEKGQTVTLRCDPISGHDNLYWYRRVMGKEIKFLLHFVKESKQDESGMPNNRFLAERTGGTYSTLKVQPAELEDSGVYFCASSSRGQAINSPLHFGNGTRLTVT.

The J gene is TRBJ2-7, the V gene TRBV29-1; TRBD2 might be the D (6 bases). Trimming shortened V by 4 bases and J by 0 bases, and 10 bases separated the two germline ends. The CDR3 runs to 13 residues. CDR1 is SQVTM, CDR2 ANQGSEA, per germline. CDR3 sequence (DNA): TGCAGCGTTGGGCGGGGCGGCTCCTACGAGCAGTACTTC. Encoded protein: CSVGRGGSYEQYF.

This chain links TRBV9 with TRBJ1-2; 10 bases map to TRBD1. V lost 6 bases and J lost 8; bases outside the gene matches: 4. In germline, CDR1 is SGDLS, CDR2 YYNGEE. The CDR3 consists of 12 residues. The CDR3 protein is CASKGQGYGYTF. DNA for the CDR3: TGTGCCAGCAAGGGACAGGGGTACGGCTACACCTTC.

V usage is TRBV7-8 and J usage is TRBJ1-1, with 8 bases fitting TRBD1. The CDR3 covers 17 residues. The J segment lost 0 bases and the V segment lost 1 base, leaving 7 bases of the junction unmatched. Germline assignment: CDR1 SGHVS and CDR2 FQNEAQ. CDR3 nucleotide sequence: TGTGCCAGCAGCTTAGTAGGGGCAGGGGGCTTGAACACTGAAGCTTTCTTT. This sequence encodes CASSLVGAGGLNTEAFF. The variable domain in full, completed from reference TRBV7-8 and TRBJ1-1, reads GAGVSQSPRYKVAKRGQDVALRCDPISGHVSLFWYQQALGQGPEFLTYFQNEAQLDKSGLPSDRFFAERPEGSVSTLKIQRTQQEDSAVYLCASSLVGAGGLNTEAFFGQGTRLTVV.

This clone has a handful of counts. This chain connects TRBV29-1 to TRBJ1-1; TRBD1 is a possible D gene (5 bases). With 0 bases removed from V and 0 bases from J, the gap between germline ends came to 11 bases. The CDR3 runs to 15 residues. Germline CDR1 and CDR2: SQVTM and ANQGSEA. The DNA for the CDR3 is TGCAGCGTTGAAGATCTCGACAGATTGAACACTGAAGCTTTCTTT. It specifies CSVEDLDRLNTEAFF.

The sample holds one count of this clone. The chain joins TRBV7-2 to TRBJ2-5; D gene unclear. Trimming stripped 5 bases from V and 7 bases from J, with 11 bases between. There are 12 residues in the CDR3. Per the germline V gene, CDR1 is SGHTA and CDR2 is FQGNSA. CDR3 sequence: CASSMDPRTQYF. The CDR3 DNA sequence: TGTGCCAGCAGCATGGACCCCAGGACCCAGTACTTC.

The chain employs TRBV9 and TRBJ1-4; 9 bases line up with TRBD1. The CDR3 has 14 amino acids. Trimming removed 6 bases from V and 8 bases from J; junction bases left unmatched: 8. Germline V CDR1 and CDR2: SGDLS, YYNGEE. The CDR3 spells CASKKGQGEEKLFF. In nucleotides, the CDR3 is TGTGCCAGCAAGAAGGGACAGGGTGAGGAAAAACTGTTTTTT.

This clone was observed a handful of times. V usage is TRBV5-6 and J usage is TRBJ1-5, with TRBD1 matching 7 bases. Germline values: CDR1 SGHDT, CDR2 YYEEEE. The trim removed 5 bases at V and 3 bases at J, leaving 8 bases unmatched. This CDR3 spans 15 amino acids. DNA for the CDR3: TGTGCCAGCAGGACAGGGCGGCGATACAATCAGCCCCAGCATTTT. It encodes CASRTGRRYNQPQHF.

The chain is built from TRBV18 and TRBJ2-1; D gene unclear. Germline assignment: CDR1 KGHSH and CDR2 LQKENI. CDR3 size: 15 residues. V was shortened by 2 bases and J by 1 base, with 9 bases between the two germline ends. The CDR3 DNA sequence: TGTGCCAGCTCACCAGCTAGTGGGTCCTACAATGAGCAGTTCTTC. It encodes CASSPASGSYNEQFF.

The chain employs TRBV5-4 and TRBJ2-7; the match to TRBD1 covers 12 bases. With 4 bases clipped from V and 5 bases from J, the junction kept 7 bases outside the gene matches. Germline loops: CDR1 SGHNT, CDR2 YYREEE (reference sequence). This CDR3 has 15 amino acids. The CDR3 reads CASSPGTGGDDEQYF. CDR3 coding DNA: TGTGCCAGCAGCCCTGGGACAGGGGGCGACGACGAGCAGTACTTC.

The gene calls are TRBV2 and TRBJ2-5; 8 bases map to TRBD2. The CDR3 is 14 amino acids. The V and J ends lost 10 bases and 5 bases, in that order; junction bases with no gene match: 12. Per the germline V gene, CDR1 is SNHLY and CDR2 is FYNNEI. CDR3 coding DNA: TGTGCCATCTCCGCCGGACTAGCTGCGGAGACCCAGTACTTC. Translated: CAISAGLAAETQYF. Filled out from reference TRBV2 and TRBJ2-5, the complete variable domain reads EPEVTQTPSHQVTQMGQEVILRCVPISNHLYFYWYRQILGQKVEFLVSFYNNEISEKSEIFDDQFSVERPDGSNFTLKIRSTKLEDSAMYFCAISAGLAAETQYFGPGTRLLVL.

The table lists this clone with a few counts. The chain has TRBV9 and TRBJ2-2; D is ambiguous. The CDR3 runs to 15 residues. CDR1 SGDLS and CDR2 YYNGEE come from the germline V gene. V was trimmed by 3 bases and J by 0 bases, leaving 9 bases between them. The CDR3 DNA is TGTGCCAGCAGCGAAAATTCAGCGAACACCGGGGAGCTGTTTTTT. Its translation: CASSENSANTGELFF.

This clone was counted only a few times. V usage is TRBV6-5 and J usage is TRBJ1-6, with 10 bases identical to TRBD1. This CDR3 has 13 residues. The ends lost 6 bases at V and 7 bases at J; junction bases unmatched: 0. The germline CDR1 and CDR2 sequences are MNHEY and SVGAGI. In DNA form, the CDR3 reads TGTGCCAGCAGGGGACAGGGGAATTCACCCCTCCACTTT. Encoded protein: CASRGQGNSPLHF.

The chain uses TRBV9 and TRBJ1-4; 7 positions match TRBD1. V was pared by 0 bases and J by 7 bases, with 6 bases of the junction left unmatched. CDR3 length: 15 residues. In germline, CDR1 is SGDLS, CDR2 YYNGEE. The CDR3 DNA reads TGTGCCAGCAGCGTAGACAGGGGAGGAGGTGAAAAACTGTTTTTT. Protein: CASSVDRGGGEKLFF.

V usage is TRBV7-8 and J usage is TRBJ2-5; D possibly uses TRBD1 or TRBD2 (5 bases each). CDR3 size: 16 residues. Per the germline V gene, CDR1 is SGHVS and CDR2 is FQNEAQ. The V end lost 1 base, the J end lost 1 base, and 13 bases lay between the germline ends. The CDR3 loop reads CASSLEPGTAQETQYF. The DNA of the CDR3 is TGTGCCAGCAGCTTAGAGCCCGGGACGGCCCAAGAGACCCAGTACTTC.

The J gene is TRBJ1-3, the V gene TRBV29-1; 8 bases fit TRBD1. The germline gives CDR1 SQVTM, CDR2 ANQGSEA. The CDR3 runs to 14 residues. The trim removed 5 bases at V and 3 bases at J, leaving 6 bases unmatched. The CDR3 nucleotides read TGCAGCGTTCGCTCACAGGGGGTTGGAAACACCATATATTTT. Protein sequence: CSVRSQGVGNTIYF. Full variable domain (missing parts from reference TRBV29-1 and TRBJ1-3): SAVISQKPSRDICQRGTSLTIQCQVDSQVTMMFWYRQQPGQSLTLIATANQGSEATYESGFVIDKFPISRPNLTFSTLTVSNMSPEDSSIYLCSVRSQGVGNTIYFGEGSWLTVV.

The rearrangement uses TRBV7-2 and TRBJ2-7; 7 nucleotides agree with TRBD1. The V gene's germline CDR1 is SGHTA and CDR2 FQGNSA. The CDR3 has 13 amino acids. Trimming at V came to 4 bases and at J to 7 bases, leaving 7 bases not matched to a gene. DNA for the CDR3: TGTGCCAGCAGCTGGGACAGCCCCCTGGAGCAGTACTTC. Translation: CASSWDSPLEQYF.

The chain is built from TRBV29-1 and TRBJ2-6; no definite D call. The CDR3 contains 15 residues. V gave up 3 bases and J gave up 4 bases, with 13 bases separating them. CDR1 is SQVTM and CDR2 is ANQGSEA in the germline V gene. The CDR3 reads CSVESIKWGANVLTF. The CDR3 DNA reads TGCAGCGTTGAGTCAATTAAGTGGGGGGCCAACGTCCTGACTTTC.

The chain combines TRBV4-2 with TRBJ2-7; no clear D. CDR1 and CDR2 (germline): LGHNA, YNFKEQ. This CDR3 has 15 amino acids. Trimming took 0 bases from V and 0 from J, leaving 9 bases between them. As DNA, the CDR3 is TGTGCCAGCAGCCAAGATTCAACACCCTCCTACGAGCAGTACTTC. This codes for CASSQDSTPSYEQYF.

The genes are TRBV6-5 and TRBJ1-5; the D is unclear. V lost 4 bases to trimming and J lost 1 base, with 8 bases between them. The germline V gene has CDR1 MNHEY and CDR2 SVGAGI. The CDR3 is 14 amino acids. The DNA of the CDR3 is TGTGCCAGCAGTTCACGAGGGAGCAATCAGCCCCAGCATTTT. This encodes CASSSRGSNQPQHF.

This chain connects TRBV7-6 to TRBJ1-3; a weak D match, TRBD1 (6 bases). V was clipped by 5 bases and J by 0 bases, with 8 bases between them. CDR1 is SGHVS, CDR2 FNYEAQ, per germline. This CDR3 contains 14 residues. The CDR3 DNA is TGTGCCAGCAGCGGACAGCACTCTGGAAACACCATATATTTT. Protein product: CASSGQHSGNTIYF.

This clone occurred many times. This rearrangement joins TRBV6-6 to TRBJ1-4; TRBD1 matches at 7 bases. The CDR3 length is 15 residues. The germline gives CDR1 MNHNY, CDR2 SVGAGI (reference sequence). Trimming took 4 bases from V and 10 from J; bases not matched to a gene: 12. The CDR3 nucleotides are TGTGCCAGCAGTTCCCCAGAGACAGGGTTGGGAAAACTGTTTTTT. This sequence encodes CASSSPETGLGKLFF.

This rearrangement joins TRBV30 to TRBJ1-2; D unresolved. The germline gives CDR1 GTSNPN, CDR2 SVGIG (reference sequence). The CDR3 loop spans 16 amino acids. Trimming left V 2 bases short and J 1 base short, with 17 bases between. CDR3 coding DNA: TGTGCCTGGAGTCACGCCTGGCGTGGGGTTAACTATGGCTACACCTTC. Encoded protein: CAWSHAWRGVNYGYTF.

V and J are TRBV29-1 and TRBJ2-2, with a possible D match to TRBD2 (5 bases). This CDR3 spans 12 amino acids. The germline V gene has CDR1 SQVTM and CDR2 ANQGSEA. Trimming stripped 7 bases from V and 8 bases from J, with 14 bases between. The CDR3 loop reads CSATGLAGELFF. The CDR3 nucleotides read TGCAGCGCCACCGGACTGGCGGGGGAGCTGTTTTTT.

V gene TRBV5-5 combines with J gene TRBJ2-5, with D tentatively TRBD2 (6 bases). The V and J ends lost 2 bases and 5 bases respectively, with 10 bases between them. The CDR3 consists of 13 residues. Looked up from germline, CDR1 is SGHKS and CDR2 is YYEKEE (reference sequence). This CDR3 is CASSLRAGETQYF. As DNA, the CDR3 is TGTGCCAGCAGCTTAAGGGCGGGGGAGACCCAGTACTTC.

This sequence joins TRBV30 and TRBJ2-5, with a possible D match to TRBD2 (5 bases). Trimming pared 2 bases from V and 4 bases from J, leaving 11 bases between. The CDR3 is 13 amino acids. Germline V CDR1 and CDR2: GTSNPN, SVGIG (reference sequence). The CDR3 DNA sequence: TGTGCCTGGAGTCGCCAGCGGCGAGAGACCCAGTACTTC. It translates to CAWSRQRRETQYF.